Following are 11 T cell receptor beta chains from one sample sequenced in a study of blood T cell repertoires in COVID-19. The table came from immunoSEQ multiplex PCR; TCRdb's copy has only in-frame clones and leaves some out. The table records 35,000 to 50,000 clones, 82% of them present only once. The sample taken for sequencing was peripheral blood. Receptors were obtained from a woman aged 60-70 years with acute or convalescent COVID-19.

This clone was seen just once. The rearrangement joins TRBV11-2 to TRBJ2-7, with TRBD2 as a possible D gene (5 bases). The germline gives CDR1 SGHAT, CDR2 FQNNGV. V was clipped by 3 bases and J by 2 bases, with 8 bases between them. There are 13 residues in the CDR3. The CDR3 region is CASSFDGTYEQYF. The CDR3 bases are TGTGCCAGCAGCTTTGACGGGACCTACGAGCAGTACTTC.

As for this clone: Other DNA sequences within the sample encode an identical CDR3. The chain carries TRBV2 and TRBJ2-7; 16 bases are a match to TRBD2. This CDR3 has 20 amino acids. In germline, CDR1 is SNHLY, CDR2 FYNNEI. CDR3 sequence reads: CARDGSGTSGGDKSSYEQYF. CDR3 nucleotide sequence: TGTGCTAGAGACGGGTCCGGGACTAGCGGGGGGGATAAAAGCTCCTACGAGCAGTACTTC.

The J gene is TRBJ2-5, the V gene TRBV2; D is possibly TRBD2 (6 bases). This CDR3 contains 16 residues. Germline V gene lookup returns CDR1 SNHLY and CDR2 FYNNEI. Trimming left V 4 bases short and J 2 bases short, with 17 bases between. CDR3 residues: CASSGKDYPFQETQYF. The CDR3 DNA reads TGTGCCAGCAGTGGAAAGGACTACCCTTTTCAAGAGACCCAGTACTTC.

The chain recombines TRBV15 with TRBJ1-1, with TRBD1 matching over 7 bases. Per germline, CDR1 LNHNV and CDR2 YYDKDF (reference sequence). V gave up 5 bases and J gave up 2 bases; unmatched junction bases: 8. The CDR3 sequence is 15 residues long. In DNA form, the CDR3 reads TGTGCCACCAGCGGGATCGAGGGGGCCAACACTGAAGCTTTCTTT. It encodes CATSGIEGANTEAFF. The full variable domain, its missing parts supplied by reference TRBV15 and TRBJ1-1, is DAMVIQNPRYQVTQFGKPVTLSCSQTLNHNVMYWYQQKSSQAPKLLFHYYDKDFNNEADTPDNFQSRRPNTSFCFLDIRSPGLGDTAMYLCATSGIEGANTEAFFGQGTRLTVV.

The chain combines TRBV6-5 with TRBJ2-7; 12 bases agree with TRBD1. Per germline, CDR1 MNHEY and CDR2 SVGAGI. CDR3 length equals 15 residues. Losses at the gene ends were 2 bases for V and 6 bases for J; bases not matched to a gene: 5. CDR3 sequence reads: CASSYLGTGGIEQYF. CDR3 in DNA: TGTGCCAGCAGTTACCTCGGGACAGGGGGCATCGAGCAGTACTTC.

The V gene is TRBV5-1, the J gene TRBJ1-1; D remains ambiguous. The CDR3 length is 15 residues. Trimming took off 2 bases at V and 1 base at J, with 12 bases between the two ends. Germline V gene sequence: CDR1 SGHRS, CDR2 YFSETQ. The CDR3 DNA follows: TGCGCCAGCAGCTTCGAGACCCGGGGGAACACTGAAGCTTTCTTT. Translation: CASSFETRGNTEAFF. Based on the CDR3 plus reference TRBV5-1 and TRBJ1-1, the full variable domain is KAGVTQTPRYLIKTRGQQVTLSCSPISGHRSVSWYQQTPGQGLQFLFEYFSETQRNKGNFPGRFSGRQFSNSRSEMNVSTLELGDSALYLCASSFETRGNTEAFFGQGTRLTVV.

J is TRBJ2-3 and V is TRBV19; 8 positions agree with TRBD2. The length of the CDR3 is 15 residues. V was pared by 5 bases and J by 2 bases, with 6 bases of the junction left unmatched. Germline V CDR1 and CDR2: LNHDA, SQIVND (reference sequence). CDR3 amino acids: CASSPSGGVTDTQYF. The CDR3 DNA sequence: TGTGCCAGTAGTCCCAGCGGGGGTGTCACAGATACGCAGTATTTT.

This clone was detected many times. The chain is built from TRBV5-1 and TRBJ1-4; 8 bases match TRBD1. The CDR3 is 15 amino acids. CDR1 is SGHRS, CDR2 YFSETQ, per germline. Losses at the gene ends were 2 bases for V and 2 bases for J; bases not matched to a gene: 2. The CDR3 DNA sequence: TGCGCCAGCAGCTTCCAGGGGGCGACTAATGAAAAACTGTTTTTT. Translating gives CASSFQGATNEKLFF.

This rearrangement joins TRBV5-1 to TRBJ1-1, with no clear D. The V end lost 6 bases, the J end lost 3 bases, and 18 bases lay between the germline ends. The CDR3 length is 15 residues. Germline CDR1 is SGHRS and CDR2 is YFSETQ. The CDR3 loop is CASTPRGQDYTEAFF. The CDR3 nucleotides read TGCGCCAGCACCCCGCGCGGGCAGGACTACACTGAAGCTTTCTTT.

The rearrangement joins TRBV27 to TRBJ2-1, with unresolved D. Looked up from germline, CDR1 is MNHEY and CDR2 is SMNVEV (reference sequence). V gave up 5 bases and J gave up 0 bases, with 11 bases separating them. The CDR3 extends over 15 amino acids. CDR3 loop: CASSGSESSYNEQFF. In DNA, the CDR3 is TGTGCCAGCAGTGGGTCGGAGAGCTCCTACAATGAGCAGTTCTTC.

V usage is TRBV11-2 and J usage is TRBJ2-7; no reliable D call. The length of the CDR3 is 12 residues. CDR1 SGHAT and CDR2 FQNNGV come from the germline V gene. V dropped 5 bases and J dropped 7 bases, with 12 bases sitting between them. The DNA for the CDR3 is TGTGCCAGCAGCCGCTGGAGTGTAGAGCAGTACTTC. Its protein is CASSRWSVEQYF.